This T cell receptor beta chain was found in a study of CD8 T cells in Susac syndrome. Study at large: Susac syndrome patients were untreated, on corticosteroids with some adding intravenous immunoglobulin, or on intravenous immunoglobulin only.

Study-wide results and limits: Clonal CD8+ expansion in Susac was highest in TEMRA cells and active patients.

Trimming stripped 4 bases from V and 4 bases from J, with 13 bases between. From germline, CDR1 is SGHAT and CDR2 FQNNGV. This CDR3 has 14 residues. In regard to this clonotype: Its antigen is not identified.

Reverse transcription of about 0.5 to 1 ug RNA used random hexamers. MiXCR, run by TCRdb on the immunoSEQ multiplex PCR reads, gives a single entry per CDR3 protein. The sample includes around 130,000 distinct CDR3 sequences, 85% to 95% seen only once; the top ten take about 0.28%. The sample consisted of CD8+ T cells from PBMCs. The chain recombines TRBV11-2 with TRBJ2-5; D possibly matches TRBD1 or TRBD2 (5 bases each). This TCR derives from a human donor with Susac syndrome. In nucleotides, the CDR3 is TGTGCCAGCAGCTGGGGGTGGGGTCGAGAGACCCAGTACTTC. It encodes CASSWGWGRETQYF.